Following are 32 T cell receptor beta chains from one sample sequenced in a study of T cells expressing NK-cell markers. TCRdb re-analyzed the 5' RACE reads; it lists each CDR3 protein once, without DNA. This repertoire includes 400,000 to 500,000 distinct CDR3 sequences. Sequencing was performed on blood T cells: a sorted CD56 or NKG2C T cell subset, CD4+ or CD8+ T cells, or bulk PBMC T cells (not recorded which). The receptors were sampled from a woman between 18 and 69 years old in good health.

The V gene is TRBV12-3 or TRBV12-4, the J gene TRBJ2-5; the TCRdb call, TRBD1, lacks DNA for checking. The CDR3 has 14 amino acids. This CDR3 is CATTRRGSAETQYF.

J is TRBJ2-7 and V is TRBV3-1; the D gene TCRdb calls, TRBD1, cannot be checked with no DNA. Germline V gene lookup returns CDR1 LGHDT and CDR2 YNNKEL (reference sequence). CDR3 length equals 14 residues. CDR3: CASSPRRPPYEQYF.

The chain uses TRBV6-1 and TRBJ1-1; the TRBD1 assignment by TCRdb is unverifiable without DNA. The length of the CDR3 is 13 residues. In germline, CDR1 is MNHNS, CDR2 SASEGT. CDR3: CASRTTGPTEAFF.

The chain employs TRBV5-1 and TRBJ2-1; TCRdb proposes TRBD2, but this gene call is untestable without DNA. This CDR3 region has 15 residues. Germline loops: CDR1 SGHRS, CDR2 YFSETQ. The CDR3 loop is CASTPDGSRYNEQFF.

The chain combines TRBV7-8 with TRBJ2-1; TCRdb outputs TRBD2, but without DNA this stays unchecked. This CDR3 contains 15 residues. Germline V lookup: CDR1 SGHVS, CDR2 FQNEAQ. The CDR3 is CASSVLAGPYNEQFF.

J is TRBJ2-1 and V is TRBV11-1; TCRdb names TRBD1, which stays unverified in the absence of DNA. The CDR3 has 17 amino acids. Germline V gene data show CDR1 as SGHAT and CDR2 as FQDESV (reference sequence). CDR3 amino acids: CASSLQGLDRGRHEQFF.

The chain links TRBV29-1 to TRBJ1-1; TCRdb proposes TRBD1, but this gene call is untestable without DNA. Germline CDR1 SQVTM, CDR2 ANQGSEA. CDR3 length: 12 residues. CDR3 residues: CSVPSGRGEAFF.

The chain has TRBV12-3 or TRBV12-4 and TRBJ2-3; TCRdb's D call of TRBD1 is untestable without DNA. This CDR3 comprises 15 residues. Here the CDR3 reads CASTEDRVIADTQYF.

The chain links TRBV6-5 to TRBJ2-4; TCRdb's D call, TRBD1, is unchecked because there is no DNA. The germline CDR1 and CDR2 sequences are MNHEY and SVGAGI. The CDR3 contains 15 residues. The CDR3 spells CASSSRTGAKNIQYF.

The V and J genes are TRBV20-1 and TRBJ2-1; the TRBD1 assignment by TCRdb is unverifiable without DNA. The CDR3 sequence is 15 residues long. Looked up from germline, CDR1 is DFQATT and CDR2 is SNEGSKA (reference sequence). The CDR3 is CSAIPGTGAYNEQFF.

The rearrangement uses TRBV3-1 and TRBJ2-7; there is no DNA to check the TCRdb D call of TRBD2. Germline CDR1 and CDR2: LGHDT and YNNKEL (reference sequence). The CDR3 runs 15 residues. The CDR3 protein is CASSHAGNRGNEQYF.

CDR3 protein: CSARFGGRETQYF. V and J are TRBV20-1 and TRBJ2-5; there is no DNA to check the TCRdb D call of TRBD1. In germline, CDR1 is DFQATT, CDR2 SNEGSKA (reference sequence). This CDR3 has 13 residues.

The CDR3 protein is CASSFLTREDGYTF. The gene calls are TRBV28 and TRBJ1-2. Germline V CDR1 and CDR2: MDHEN, SYDVKM. The CDR3 is 14 amino acids.

The V gene is TRBV4-1, the J gene TRBJ1-5; the TRBD1 assignment by TCRdb is unverifiable without DNA. Per germline, CDR1 MGHRA and CDR2 YSYEKL. This CDR3 comprises 18 residues. This CDR3 reads CASSQYPRGGEMSQPQHF.

The chain carries TRBV9 and TRBJ2-1. There are 12 residues in the CDR3. CDR1 and CDR2 (germline): SGDLS, YYNGEE. This CDR3 reads CASSVDPVEQFF.

This rearrangement joins TRBV4-1 to TRBJ1-1; absent DNA, TCRdb's TRBD1 call cannot be checked. Germline V gene data show CDR1 as MGHRA and CDR2 as YSYEKL. CDR3 size: 15 residues. The CDR3 loop reads CASSAEGHSNTEAFF.

The rearrangement uses TRBV3-1 and TRBJ2-2; the D gene TCRdb calls, TRBD1, cannot be checked with no DNA. The CDR3 runs 15 residues. Germline CDR1 and CDR2: LGHDT and YNNKEL (reference sequence). This chain's CDR3 is CASSQGGGDTGELFF. Combining the CDR3 with reference TRBV3-1 and TRBJ2-2 gives the whole variable domain DTAVSQTPKYLVTQMGNDKSIKCEQNLGHDTMYWYKQDSKKFLKIMFSYNNKELIINETVPNRFSPKSPDKAHLNLHINSLELGDSAVYFCASSQGGGDTGELFFGEGSRLTVL.

The chain combines TRBV6-2 or TRBV6-3 with TRBJ2-3; no DNA is available, so the TRBD1 call from TCRdb remains unchecked. This CDR3 has 16 residues. Germline V gives CDR1 MNHEY, CDR2 SVGEGT. CDR3 residues: CASSELGGGDTDTQYF.

The V and J genes are TRBV20-1 and TRBJ2-1. Per the germline V gene, CDR1 is DFQATT and CDR2 is SNEGSKA (reference sequence). The CDR3 extends over 11 amino acids. The CDR3 loop reads CSGGYGNEQFF.

V and J are TRBV20-1 and TRBJ2-3. Germline-derived CDR1 and CDR2 are DFQATT and SNEGSKA (reference sequence). CDR3 length: 13 residues. The CDR3 loop is CSAIAASTDTQYF.

The J gene is TRBJ2-2, the V gene TRBV7-3; the TCRdb D gene call, TRBD2, has no DNA to confirm it. In germline, CDR1 is SGHTA, CDR2 FQGTGA. CDR3 length equals 17 residues. The CDR3 loop reads CASSQSGTSGGGGELFF.

The rearrangement uses TRBV5-1 and TRBJ2-1; TCRdb names TRBD2, which stays unverified in the absence of DNA. CDR3 size: 16 residues. Per germline, CDR1 SGHRS and CDR2 YFSETQ. The CDR3 reads CASTLGGLRNYNEQFF.

The CDR3 is CASSYVRNNEQFF. The gene calls are TRBV7-2 and TRBJ2-1. This CDR3 is built from 13 residues. Germline V CDR1 and CDR2: SGHTA, FQGNSA.

The chain recombines TRBV25-1 with TRBJ2-1; TCRdb lists TRBD2, though no DNA is available to test this call. From germline, CDR1 is MGHDK and CDR2 SYGVNS. The CDR3 consists of 18 residues. The CDR3 protein is CASSDSRGGVRSYNEQFF.

The CDR3 spells CASSLGGPQPQHF. The rearrangement uses TRBV7-9 and TRBJ1-5; TCRdb's D call of TRBD1 is untestable without DNA. Germline-derived CDR1 and CDR2 are SEHNR and FQNEAQ (reference sequence). The CDR3 sequence is 13 residues long.

The chain carries TRBV3-1 and TRBJ2-7; TCRdb gives TRBD2 as the D gene, but with no DNA this cannot be confirmed. The V gene's germline CDR1 is LGHDT and CDR2 YNNKEL (reference sequence). This CDR3 comprises 14 residues. The CDR3 is CASSPQGPTYEQYF.

V gene TRBV7-9 combines with J gene TRBJ2-7. This CDR3 has 14 residues. Looked up from germline, CDR1 is SEHNR and CDR2 is FQNEAQ (reference sequence). CDR3 sequence reads: CASSLSGSSYEQYF.

The chain's CDR3 is CASTVYRSGANVLTF. The genes are TRBV9 and TRBJ2-6. CDR1 is SGDLS and CDR2 is YYNGEE in the germline V gene. CDR3 length: 15 residues.

The rearrangement joins TRBV5-1 to TRBJ2-1; TCRdb designates TRBD2, a call that cannot be tested without DNA. The CDR3 spans 16 residues. Per germline, CDR1 SGHRS and CDR2 YFSETQ. CDR3 amino acids: CASSFQRGGTHNEQFF.

V and J are TRBV4-3 and TRBJ1-4; the TRBD1 assignment by TCRdb is unverifiable without DNA. Germline-derived CDR1 and CDR2 are LGHNA and YSLEER. The CDR3 is 13 amino acids. CDR3 protein: CASSRDRVEKLFF.

This sequence joins TRBV9 and TRBJ2-3; TCRdb indicates TRBD1, and absent DNA this call remains unverified. The CDR3 length is 14 residues. Germline V gene data show CDR1 as SGDLS and CDR2 as YYNGEE. CDR3 region: CASSLQGATDTQYF. Full variable domain (outside the CDR3, taken from reference TRBV9 and TRBJ2-3): DSGVTQTPKHLITATGQRVTLRCSPRSGDLSVYWYQQSLDQGLQFLIQYYNGEERAKGNILERFSAQQFPDLHSELNLSSLELGDSALYFCASSLQGATDTQYFGPGTRLTVL.

V is TRBV7-2 and J is TRBJ2-2; as DNA is missing, the TRBD2 call by TCRdb cannot be tested. CDR1 is SGHTA, CDR2 FQGNSA, per germline. The CDR3 runs 16 residues. CDR3 loop: CASSLAGTAPTGELFF.